The rows below give T cell receptor beta chains drawn from one sample of a study of T cell responses to AZD1222 COVID-19 vaccine. The data were produced by immunoSEQ multiplex PCR, yet TCRdb's version contains in-frame clones alone and is incomplete. The sample contains about 130,000 clones, over 75% of which appear only once. The specimen comprised peripheral blood, sampled on day 0 of AZD1222 vaccination. These receptors were obtained from an adult in good health. Both conserved end residues are part of each CDR3. D genes are given only for firm matches. Not every row has a clone size; where given, it reads once, few, many or a size class.

>TRBV5-1|TRBJ1-4|-|TRBD1
TGCGCCAGCAGCTTTCAGGGGGCTAATGAAAAACTGTTTTTT
CASSFQGANEKLFF
>TRBV20-1|TRBJ1-5|-|-
TGCAGTGCTAGTGAGGGACATACGACTTATAGCAATCAGCCCCAGCATTTT
CSASEGHTTYSNQPQHF
>TRBV30|TRBJ2-5|-|-
TGTGCCTGGAGTCCCGGGGCCCAAGAGACCCAGTACTTC
CAWSPGAQETQYF
>TRBV27|TRBJ2-1|-|-
TGTGCCAGCAGTTTATTGAGTAGAGGGAATGAGCAGTTCTTC
CASSLLSRGNEQFF
>TRBV6-5|TRBJ1-1|once|TRBD1
TGTGCCAGCAGTCCCGGGACAGGGATTGAAGCTTTCTTT
CASSPGTGIEAFF
>TRBV28|TRBJ1-1|-|TRBD1
TGTGCCAGCACCCCAGGACAGGGGGGTACTGAAGCTTTCTTT
CASTPGQGGTEAFF
>TRBV7-3|TRBJ2-2|once|-
TGTGCCAGCAGCTCCGGGACTCCCACCGGGGAGCTGTTTTTT
CASSSGTPTGELFF
>TRBV4-1|TRBJ1-2|-|TRBD1
TGCGCCAGCAGCCCCCGGGACAGCTATGGCTACACCTTC
CASSPRDSYGYTF
>TRBV3-1/TRBV3-2|TRBJ1-2|-|TRBD1
TGTGCCAGCAGAAAGACAGGGGAAGGCTACACCTTC
CASRKTGEGYTF
>TRBV4-3|TRBJ2-7|-|TRBD2
TGCGCCAGCAGCCAAGATGTCGGGGGGGGCTACGAGCAGTACTTC
CASSQDVGGGYEQYF
>TRBV7-2|TRBJ2-5|-|TRBD1
TGTGCCAGCAGCTTAGGAGACAGGGGCTCTGAGACCCAGTACTTC
CASSLGDRGSETQYF
>TRBV4-3|TRBJ2-7|-|TRBD1
TGCGCCAGCAGCTCAGGGACAGGGGAGTACGAGCAGTACTTC
CASSSGTGEYEQYF
>TRBV5-6|TRBJ1-6|-|-
TGTGCCAGCACCTCAGACCCGAGCTCCTATAATTCACCCCTCCACTTT
CASTSDPSSYNSPLHF
>TRBV6-5|TRBJ1-1|-|-
TGTGCCAGCAGCTGGGGAGCCCTGAACACTGAAGCTTTCTTT
CASSWGALNTEAFF
>TRBV2|TRBJ1-6|-|TRBD1
TGTGCCAGCAGATGGTTCGACAGGGGTAATAATTCACCCCTCCACTTT
CASRWFDRGNNSPLHF
>TRBV18|TRBJ1-1|-|-
TGTGCCAGCTCACGGACCGGGAACACTGAAGCTTTCTTT
CASSRTGNTEAFF
>TRBV20-1|TRBJ1-5|-|-
TGCAGTGCTAGTCCCGGGGGGCGTTTTCAGCCCCAGCATTTT
CSASPGGRFQPQHF
>TRBV27|TRBJ2-7|-|TRBD1
TGTGCCAGCAGTTCGGGCGGACAGGCCTACGAGCAGTACTTC
CASSSGGQAYEQYF
>TRBV19|TRBJ1-5|-|TRBD1
TGTGCCAGTAGTCCGGGACAGTCGGGATTATCCTATAGCAATCAGCCCCAGCATTTT
CASSPGQSGLSYSNQPQHF
>TRBV5-4|TRBJ2-7|-|TRBD2
TGTGCCAGCAGCTCGCCGGGGGGGAACGAGCAGTACTTC
CASSSPGGNEQYF
>TRBV7-8|TRBJ2-7|-|-
TGTGCCAGCAGCTTTGCAGAGGGGCCTCTCGAGCAGTACTTC
CASSFAEGPLEQYF
>TRBV18|TRBJ1-2|-|TRBD1
TGTGCCAGCTCACCACCGGGGACAGGGCCCTATGGCTACACCTTC
CASSPPGTGPYGYTF
>TRBV11-3|TRBJ1-2|-|-
TGTGCCAGCATCAAGGTTCCGTCCGAGGATGGCTACACCTTC
CASIKVPSEDGYTF
>TRBV4-1|TRBJ1-2|-|-
TGCGCCAGCAGCCAAGTCACAGGGTTGGGGGGCTACACCTTC
CASSQVTGLGGYTF
>TRBV27|TRBJ2-3|-|-
TGTGCCAGCAGTTCAGGTTGGCCAGATACGCAGTATTTT
CASSSGWPDTQYF
>TRBV7-2|TRBJ2-5|-|-
TGTGCCAGCAGCTTAGTCCGGGGAGGGACCCAGTACTTC
CASSLVRGGTQYF
>TRBV15|TRBJ1-5|-|-
TGTGCCACCCGATTGGGATTCGTGGATCAGCCCCAGCATTTT
CATRLGFVDQPQHF
>TRBV9|TRBJ2-7|-|TRBD1
TGTGCCAGCAGCTTCGGGACAGGGTCCTACGAGCAGTACTTC
CASSFGTGSYEQYF
>TRBV24-1|TRBJ1-1|-|-
TGTGCCACCAGTGACCCCAACACTGAAGCTTTCTTT
CATSDPNTEAFF
>TRBV7-2|TRBJ2-3|once|TRBD2
TGTGCCAGCAGCTCAGGACTAGCGGGGGGGAACACAGATACGCAGTATTTT
CASSSGLAGGNTDTQYF
>TRBV19|TRBJ1-2|-|TRBD1
TGTGCCAGTAGTATGGACAGGGTGGAAGGGCTTTATGGCTACACCTTC
CASSMDRVEGLYGYTF
>TRBV7-6|TRBJ2-3|-|-
TGTGCCAGCAGCTCGAACTCAAAGGGGGCAGATACGCAGTATTTT
CASSSNSKGADTQYF
>TRBV4-3|TRBJ2-7|-|-
TGCGCCAGCAGCCCCAATTGGGGTTCATCCTACGAGCAGTACTTC
CASSPNWGSSYEQYF
>TRBV4-2|TRBJ2-7|-|-
TGTGCCAGCAGCCAAGAGAGACTAGCCTACGAGCAGTACTTC
CASSQERLAYEQYF
>TRBV27|TRBJ2-7|-|TRBD2
TGTGCCAGCAGCCTCCAGCTAGCGGTCCCCTACGAGCAGTACTTC
CASSLQLAVPYEQYF
>TRBV6-1|TRBJ2-5|-|-
TGTGCCAGCAGTGGGTCTCGGGTCGGACAGCAAGAGACCCAGTACTTC
CASSGSRVGQQETQYF
>TRBV2|TRBJ1-6|-|-
TGTGCCAGCAGTGAAGGGAATTCACCCCTCCACTTT
CASSEGNSPLHF
>TRBV28|TRBJ1-1|-|-
TGTGCCAGCAGTTGGGGTGGAACGGCGGTGACTGAAGCTTTCTTT
CASSWGGTAVTEAFF
>TRBV6-5|TRBJ2-7|-|-
TGTGCCAGCAGTTACTCCAGGGAGACCTACGAGCAGTACTTC
CASSYSRETYEQYF
>TRBV4-3|TRBJ1-1|-|TRBD1
TGCGCCAGCAGCCAAGTTGGACAGGCGGGGTCCACTGAAGCTTTCTTT
CASSQVGQAGSTEAFF
>TRBV29-1|TRBJ2-1|-|-
TGCAGCGTTGGAAACAATGAGCAGTTCTTC
CSVGNNEQFF
>TRBV5-4|TRBJ2-3|-|-
TGTGCCAGCAGCCCCGACTTTGGCACAGATACGCAGTATTTT
CASSPDFGTDTQYF
>TRBV2|TRBJ1-5|-|-
TGTGCCAGTAGGGACACTAATCAGCCCCAGCATTTT
CASRDTNQPQHF
>TRBV5-3|TRBJ1-1|few|-
TGTGCCAGAAGCTACCGGACAGCGAACACTGAAGCTTTCTTT
CARSYRTANTEAFF
>TRBV4-1|TRBJ2-7|-|-
TGCGCCAGCAGCCCCGCAGACAGTAGCTCCTACGAGCAGTACTTC
CASSPADSSSYEQYF
>TRBV5-4|TRBJ1-3|once|TRBD1
TGTGCCAGCAGCTTCGGGACAGGACGAAACACCATATATTTT
CASSFGTGRNTIYF
>TRBV7-3|TRBJ2-3|-|TRBD2
TGTGCCAGCAGCTTACTGTCTAGCGGGGGCGATACGCAGTATTTT
CASSLLSSGGDTQYF
>TRBV19|TRBJ2-1|-|TRBD2
TGTGCCAGTAGTATAATCCCTAGCGGGGGGGCGAATGAGCAGTTCTTC
CASSIIPSGGANEQFF
>TRBV10-3|TRBJ2-6|few|-
TGTGCCATCAGTGGCCAAATTGCAGGGGCCAACGTCCTGACTTTC
CAISGQIAGANVLTF
>TRBV11-3|TRBJ2-5|-|-
TGTGCCAGCAGCTTATTTAGCCAAGAGACCCAGTACTTC
CASSLFSQETQYF
>TRBV30|TRBJ1-6|-|-
TGTGCCTGGAGTCGGTTTGAGGATTCACCCCTCCACTTT
CAWSRFEDSPLHF
>TRBV14|TRBJ1-1|-|-
TGTGCCAGCAGCCAAGCCAGAACTGGCCTCAAGGCTTTCTTT
CASSQARTGLKAFF
>TRBV5-1|TRBJ2-2|few|-
TGCGCCAGCAGCTTGAAGGTCGGGGCGAACACCGGGGAGCTGTTTTTT
CASSLKVGANTGELFF
>TRBV4-1|TRBJ1-1|-|-
TGCGCCAGCAGCCAAGATCGGGGCAGACTGAACACTGAAGCTTTCTTT
CASSQDRGRLNTEAFF